This T cell receptor beta chain is from a study of low-dose radiotherapy and immunotherapy resistance in tumors. Study as a whole: With fractions of 0.5 Gy given every 2 weeks, Cohort 1 accumulated a total of 6.5 Gy. Aspirin 300 mg was given orally each day for four cycles from cycle 1 day 1.

CDR3 length: 12 residues. The ends lost 5 bases at V and 11 bases at J; junction bases unmatched: 3. Time point in this sample: before trial treatment. First-strand cDNA relied on TRAV- and TRBV-specific primers spanning alpha and beta chains. With a constant-region primer and a V-primer adapter, TCRs were subjected to 20 PCR cycles of amplification. Isolated mRNA underwent amplification by in vitro transcription. TCRdb redid the calling of the reads with MiXCR, one entry per CDR3 protein. The data show around 64,000 distinct CDR3 sequences, approximately 26% seen once. The rearrangement joins TRBV12-3 or TRBV12-4 to TRBJ2-1; 10 bases are a match to TRBD2. The source was PBMCs, collected before treatment. The receptor comes from a male donor with rectosigmoid adenocarcinoma. In DNA form, the CDR3 reads TGTGCCAGCAGTCAGACTAGCGGGCAGCAGTTCTTC. It is translated as CASSQTSGQQFF.